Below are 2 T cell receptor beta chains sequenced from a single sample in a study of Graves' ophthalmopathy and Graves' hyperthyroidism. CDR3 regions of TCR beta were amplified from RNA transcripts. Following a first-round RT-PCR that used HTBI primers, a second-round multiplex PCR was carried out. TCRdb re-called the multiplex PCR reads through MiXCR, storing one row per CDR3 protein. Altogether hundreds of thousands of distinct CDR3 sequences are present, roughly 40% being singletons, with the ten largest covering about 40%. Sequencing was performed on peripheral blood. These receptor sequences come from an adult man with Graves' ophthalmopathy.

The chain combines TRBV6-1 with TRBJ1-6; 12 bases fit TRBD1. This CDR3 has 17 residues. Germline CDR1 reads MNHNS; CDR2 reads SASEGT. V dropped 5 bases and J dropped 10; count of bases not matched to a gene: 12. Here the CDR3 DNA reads TGTGCCAGCAGTTCCGGGACAGGGGGCCTCTGGACCTCACCCCTCCACTTT. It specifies CASSSGTGGLWTSPLHF.

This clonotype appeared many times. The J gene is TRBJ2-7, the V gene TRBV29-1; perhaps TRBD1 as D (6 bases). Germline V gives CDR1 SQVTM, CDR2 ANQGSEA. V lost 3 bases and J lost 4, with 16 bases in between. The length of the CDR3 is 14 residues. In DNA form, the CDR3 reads TGCAGCGTTGACCCGGGACAAGGTTTTTACGAGCAGTACTTC. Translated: CSVDPGQGFYEQYF.